The 31 T cell receptor beta chains presented below share a single source sample, sequenced in a study of T cells in Graves' hyperthyroidism and ophthalmopathy. There were TCR beta CDR3 regions amplified from RNA transcripts. TCR CDR3 regions were first amplified by RT-PCR with HTBI primers. TCRdb re-derived calls from the multiplex PCR reads in MiXCR, one entry per CDR3 protein. The top ten hold 6.5% to 9% of the sample, which has just over 550,000 distinct CDR3 sequences, 46% seen once. The sequenced sample was peripheral blood or thyroid tissue (not recorded which). These TCRs come from a woman younger than 30 with Graves' hyperthyroidism.

This clonotype was seen a few times. The chain uses TRBV7-9 and TRBJ1-1; D uncertain. CDR1 is SEHNR, CDR2 FQNEAQ, per germline (reference sequence). V was trimmed by 8 bases and J by 6 bases, leaving 16 bases between them. The CDR3 spans 13 residues. CDR3 sequence (DNA): TGTGCCAGCCGGGGTCGGGGAACGTCTGAAGCTTTCTTT. Its translation is CASRGRGTSEAFF. The entire variable domain, with the rest obtained from reference TRBV7-9 and TRBJ1-1, is as follows: DTGVSQNPRHKITKRGQNVTFRCDPISEHNRLYWYRQTLGQGPEFLTYFQNEAQLEKSRLLSDRFSAERPKGSFSTLEIQRTEQGDSAMYLCASRGRGTSEAFFGQGTRLTVV.

This clonotype turned up a few times. The V gene is TRBV2, the J gene TRBJ1-2; D gene uncertain. From germline, CDR1 is SNHLY and CDR2 FYNNEI. V shed 5 bases and J shed 0 bases, with 7 bases lying between them. The CDR3 sequence is 13 residues long. CDR3 nucleotides: TGTGCCAGCAGTCCAGAATCTAACTATGGCTACACCTTC. Protein sequence: CASSPESNYGYTF.

This clonotype was seen once. The rearrangement uses TRBV7-2 and TRBJ1-1, with TRBD1 identical over 9 bases. This CDR3 comprises 12 residues. Germline V CDR1 and CDR2: SGHTA, FQGNSA. V was pared by 6 bases and J by 11 bases, with 7 bases of the junction left unmatched. The CDR3 reads CASRLGTGIAFF. CDR3 bases: TGTGCCAGCAGGTTGGGGACAGGGATTGCTTTCTTT. The full variable domain, its missing parts supplied by reference TRBV7-2 and TRBJ1-1, is GAGVSQSPSNKVTEKGKDVELRCDPISGHTALYWYRQSLGQGLEFLIYFQGNSAPDKSGLPSDRFSAERTGGSVSTLTIQRTQQEDSAVYLCASRLGTGIAFFGQGTRLTVV.

This clonotype turned up a few times. The chain carries TRBV7-2 and TRBJ1-3; TRBD1 matches at 7 bases. CDR3 length: 15 residues. Looked up from germline, CDR1 is SGHTA and CDR2 is FQGNSA. J lost 6 bases, V lost 5 bases, and 10 bases had no gene match. CDR3 sequence (DNA): TGTGCCAGCAGCCACCCTTCGGAGGGGGCAAACACCATATATTTT. Translation gives CASSHPSEGANTIYF.

There are many counts of this clonotype. The CDR3 coding sequence is TGTGCCACGGACAGGGACCTAGGGGAGACCCAGTACTTC. Protein product: CATDRDLGETQYF. The chain recombines TRBV7-8 with TRBJ2-5; 8 bases agree with TRBD1. CDR3 length: 13 residues. Germline CDR1 and CDR2: SGHVS and FQNEAQ. The trim removed 10 bases at V and 5 bases at J, leaving 9 bases unmatched.

This chain links TRBV29-1 with TRBJ1-2; D ambiguous. CDR3 length: 12 amino acids. V was cut by 8 bases and J by 3 bases, with 13 bases left in between. Germline V gene lookup returns CDR1 SQVTM and CDR2 ANQGSEA. The CDR3 here is CSRHAQDYGYTF. In nucleotides, the CDR3 is TGCAGCCGCCATGCGCAGGACTATGGCTACACCTTC. The complete variable domain, with remaining parts taken from reference TRBV29-1 and TRBJ1-2, reads SAVISQKPSRDICQRGTSLTIQCQVDSQVTMMFWYRQQPGQSLTLIATANQGSEATYESGFVIDKFPISRPNLTFSTLTVSNMSPEDSSIYLCSRHAQDYGYTFGSGTRLTVV.

J is TRBJ2-5 and V is TRBV2; 10 bases agree with TRBD2. The ends lost 5 bases at V and 5 bases at J; junction bases unmatched: 8. The CDR3 loop spans 15 amino acids. Germline CDR1 and CDR2: SNHLY and FYNNEI. The CDR3 sequence: CASSRTSGVAETQYF. CDR3 DNA: TGTGCCAGCAGTAGGACTAGCGGAGTAGCGGAGACCCAGTACTTC. The entire variable domain, with the rest obtained from reference TRBV2 and TRBJ2-5, is as follows: EPEVTQTPSHQVTQMGQEVILRCVPISNHLYFYWYRQILGQKVEFLVSFYNNEISEKSEIFDDQFSVERPDGSNFTLKIRSTKLEDSAMYFCASSRTSGVAETQYFGPGTRLLVL.

The CDR3 loop reads CSAAGTGDNQPQHF. The CDR3 region has the DNA TGCAGCGCAGCCGGGACAGGGGACAATCAGCCCCAGCATTTT. The chain is built from TRBV29-1 and TRBJ1-5, with 10 bases aligning to TRBD1. With 7 bases clipped from V and 3 bases from J, the junction kept 6 bases outside the gene matches. Germline loops: CDR1 SQVTM, CDR2 ANQGSEA. This CDR3 region has 14 residues.

This chain links TRBV7-9 with TRBJ2-2; D is uncertain. This CDR3 comprises 13 residues. The V and J ends lost 5 bases and 6 bases respectively, with 10 bases between them. Germline CDR1 is SEHNR and CDR2 is FQNEAQ (reference sequence). This chain's CDR3 is CASSPSHAGELFF. The DNA for the CDR3 is TGTGCCAGCAGCCCTTCACACGCCGGGGAGCTGTTTTTT.

Details on this clonotype: The junction and the germline gene differ at one end; a read error may be behind it. CDR3: CASNLGLAGVGETQYF. CDR3 coding DNA: TGTGCCAGCAACTTAGGACTAGCGGGAGTCGGGGAGACCCAGTACTTC. The rearrangement links TRBV7-9 to TRBJ2-5; 13 nucleotides align to TRBD2. CDR1 is SEHNR and CDR2 is FQNEAQ in the germline V gene (reference sequence). This CDR3 spans 16 amino acids.

V is TRBV30 and J is TRBJ2-2; D not certain. Germline values: CDR1 GTSNPN, CDR2 SVGIG (reference sequence). The V end was cut by 0 bases, the J end by 5 bases, with 10 bases between. The CDR3 covers 14 residues. In DNA, the CDR3 is TGTGCCTGGAGTGTCCCTTTGGCAACCGGGGAGCTGTTTTTT. It encodes CAWSVPLATGELFF.

The table lists this clonotype with a count of one. The V call is TRBV5-1, the J call TRBJ2-4, with D possibly being TRBD1 or TRBD2 (5 bases each). The CDR3 spans 16 residues. Trimming cost V 0 bases and J 3 bases, with 13 bases left between them. CDR1 SGHRS and CDR2 YFSETQ come from the germline V gene. DNA of the CDR3: TGCGCCAGCAGCTTGGGAGTAGGGACCGGCAAAAACATTCAGTACTTC. It codes for CASSLGVGTGKNIQYF.

This chain links TRBV9 with TRBJ1-4; D gene ambiguous. V was shortened by 4 bases and J by 0 bases, with 7 bases between the two germline ends. Per germline, CDR1 SGDLS and CDR2 YYNGEE. The CDR3 is 14 amino acids. Written as DNA, the CDR3 is TGTGCCAGCAGCACCCATCCAACTAATGAAAAACTGTTTTTT. It yields the protein CASSTHPTNEKLFF.

This clonotype was observed many times. The rearrangement links TRBV29-1 to TRBJ2-6, with no clear D. The CDR3 runs to 13 residues. The ends were cut back, 5 bases at V and 0 bases at J, with 5 bases in the middle. Germline V gene data show CDR1 as SQVTM and CDR2 as ANQGSEA. CDR3 loop: CSVRVSGANVLTF. CDR3 in DNA: TGCAGCGTTCGGGTCTCTGGGGCCAACGTCCTGACTTTC.

Turning to this clonotype: The germline gene is not matched at one end of the junction; a read error may be the cause. This chain links TRBV7-9 with TRBJ2-7; D may be TRBD1 or TRBD2 (5 bases each). The CDR3 sequence is 16 residues long. CDR1 is SEHNR and CDR2 is FQNEAQ in the germline V gene (reference sequence). CDR3 sequence reads: CASSQGRQSFGYEQYF. DNA for the CDR3: TGCGCCAGCAGCCAAGGGAGACAGAGCTTCGGATACGAGCAGTACTTC. Based on the CDR3 plus reference TRBV7-9 and TRBJ2-7, the full variable domain is DTGVSQNPRHKITKRGQNVTFRCDPISEHNRLYWYRQTLGQGPEFLTYFQNEAQLEKSRLLSDRFSAERPKGSFSTLEIQRTEQGDSAMYLCASSQGRQSFGYEQYFGPGTRLTVT.

The chain employs TRBV2 and TRBJ2-6; TRBD2 is a possible D gene (5 bases). This CDR3 spans 15 amino acids. Germline V gives CDR1 SNHLY, CDR2 FYNNEI. V gave up 6 bases and J gave up 4 bases, with 13 bases separating them. CDR3 residues: CASSGLRVGANVLTF. Here the CDR3 DNA reads TGTGCCAGCAGCGGACTTCGGGTCGGGGCCAACGTCCTGACTTTC. Full variable domain (rest looked up from reference TRBV2 and TRBJ2-6): EPEVTQTPSHQVTQMGQEVILRCVPISNHLYFYWYRQILGQKVEFLVSFYNNEISEKSEIFDDQFSVERPDGSNFTLKIRSTKLEDSAMYFCASSGLRVGANVLTFGAGSRLTVL.

V gene TRBV7-2 combines with J gene TRBJ2-7; TRBD2 agrees at 8 bases. The CDR3 has 13 residues. Germline V gene data show CDR1 as SGHTA and CDR2 as FQGNSA. The V segment lost 5 bases and the J segment 3 bases; nucleotides outside the gene matches: 3. The CDR3 reads CASSNSGNYEQYF. In nucleotides, the CDR3 is TGTGCCAGCAGCAATAGCGGGAACTACGAGCAGTACTTC.

This clonotype has more than one count but fewer than ten. This rearrangement joins TRBV12-3 or TRBV12-4 to TRBJ2-7; 8 positions agree with TRBD1. CDR3 length: 12 amino acids. J was trimmed by 6 bases and V by 5 bases; bases with no gene match: 3. The CDR3 loop is CASSGQGFEQYF. In DNA, the CDR3 is TGTGCCAGCAGTGGACAGGGTTTCGAGCAGTACTTC.

The chain links TRBV19 to TRBJ2-2, with 10 nucleotides matching TRBD1. CDR3 length equals 14 residues. V lost 4 bases to trimming and J lost 6 bases; unmatched junction nucleotides: 2. Germline CDR1 reads LNHDA; CDR2 reads SQIVND (reference sequence). CDR3 DNA sequence: TGTGCCAGTAGTAAGGGACAGGGGCCCGGGGAGCTGTTTTTT. As protein: CASSKGQGPGELFF.

This clonotype has ten or more counts. The chain uses TRBV7-8 and TRBJ2-7; 11 bases match TRBD2. The germline V gene has CDR1 SGHVS and CDR2 FQNEAQ. This CDR3 region has 15 residues. V shed 6 bases and J 4 bases; nucleotides not matched to a gene: 8. The CDR3 loop reads CASRSTSGSGYEQYF. The CDR3, as DNA: TGTGCCAGCAGATCCACTAGCGGGAGCGGGTACGAGCAGTACTTC.

A few counts support this clonotype. This chain uses TRBV7-9 with TRBJ2-7, with D uncertain. Trimming removed 5 bases from V and 4 bases from J, with 18 bases in between. Germline V gene sequence: CDR1 SEHNR, CDR2 FQNEAQ (reference sequence). This CDR3 is 15 amino acids long. CDR3 coding DNA: TGTGCCAGCAGCCCTGGGCCCCAGTTAATTTACGAGCAGTACTTC. It codes for CASSPGPQLIYEQYF.

About this clonotype itself: One end of the junction varies from germline; a read error may be responsible. The chain links TRBV15 to TRBJ2-7; TRBD1 matches at 9 bases. The CDR3 loop spans 11 amino acids. Per the germline V gene, CDR1 is LNHNV and CDR2 is YYDKDF (reference sequence). CDR3 DNA sequence: TGTGCCACGAAACAGGGGGCGCAGACTGAATTC. This translates into CATKQGAQTEF.

This chain connects TRBV15 to TRBJ1-2; D remains unclear. Trimming took 1 base from V and 13 from J, leaving 13 bases between them. The CDR3 spans 12 residues. Germline CDR1 and CDR2: LNHNV and YYDKDF (reference sequence). Written as DNA, the CDR3 is TGTGCCACCAGCAGAGGACGGGGTACGGGCACCTTC. Encoded protein: CATSRGRGTGTF.

This chain uses TRBV20-1 with TRBJ2-5; TRBD1 is a possible D gene (5 bases). The CDR3 is made up of 12 amino acids. V was pared by 3 bases and J by 4 bases, with 9 bases between. Germline assignment: CDR1 DFQATT and CDR2 SNEGSKA (reference sequence). The CDR3 is CSASSQGETQYF. The CDR3 region has the DNA TGCAGTGCTAGTAGTCAGGGAGAGACCCAGTACTTC.

This rearrangement joins TRBV15 to TRBJ1-5; D not resolved. The CDR3 totals 14 residues. Germline V gene sequence: CDR1 LNHNV, CDR2 YYDKDF (reference sequence). V dropped 3 bases and J dropped 4 bases, with 10 bases sitting between them. CDR3 in DNA: TGTGCCACCAGCAGCTGGACGCCGAATCAGCCCCAGCATTTT. This codes for CATSSWTPNQPQHF. The full variable domain, completed using reference TRBV15 and TRBJ1-5, is DAMVIQNPRYQVTQFGKPVTLSCSQTLNHNVMYWYQQKSSQAPKLLFHYYDKDFNNEADTPDNFQSRRPNTSFCFLDIRSPGLGDTAMYLCATSSWTPNQPQHFGDGTRLSIL.

This clonotype was seen at least ten times. The chain uses TRBV29-1 and TRBJ2-5, with D perhaps matching TRBD2 (7 bases). The V gene's germline CDR1 is SQVTM and CDR2 ANQGSEA. Trimming shortened V by 8 bases and J by 5 bases, and 21 bases separated the two germline ends. This CDR3 comprises 14 residues. The DNA for the CDR3 is TGCAGCTCCACGGGGGGCAGGGGTGGGGAGACCCAGTACTTC. Translating it yields CSSTGGRGGETQYF.

Concerning this clonotype itself: At one end, the junction sequence differs from germline, possibly due to a read error. J is TRBJ1-1 and V is TRBV7-3; TRBD1 agrees at 8 bases. Germline loops: CDR1 SGHTA, CDR2 FQGTGA. The CDR3 covers 15 residues. CDR3 residues: CASSTRTGGRTEAFF. CDR3 sequence (DNA): TGCGCCAGCAGCACCCGTACAGGGGGACGCACTGAAGCTTTCTTT.

The chain joins TRBV24-1 to TRBJ1-5; TRBD1 aligns across 8 bases. V shed 7 bases, J shed 4 bases, and the junction held 5 bases outside the gene matches. The CDR3 covers 14 residues. The germline V gene encodes CDR1 KGHDR and CDR2 SFDVKD. The CDR3 region is CATSLGQGNQPQHF. CDR3 nucleotide sequence: TGTGCCACCAGCCTTGGACAGGGTAATCAGCCCCAGCATTTT.

The chain joins TRBV15 to TRBJ1-6, with a possible D match to TRBD1 (5 bases). Germline CDR1 is LNHNV and CDR2 is YYDKDF (reference sequence). The V and J ends lost 5 bases and 10 bases respectively, with 21 bases between them. CDR3 length equals 16 residues. CDR3 nucleotides: TGTGCCACCAGCGAACCGGACGGGTGGGCAGGGTCACCCCTCCACTTT. It encodes CATSEPDGWAGSPLHF. The complete variable domain, with remaining parts taken from reference TRBV15 and TRBJ1-6, reads DAMVIQNPRYQVTQFGKPVTLSCSQTLNHNVMYWYQQKSSQAPKLLFHYYDKDFNNEADTPDNFQSRRPNTSFCFLDIRSPGLGDTAMYLCATSEPDGWAGSPLHFGNGTRLTVT.

J is TRBJ1-2 and V is TRBV25-1; no firm D call. The V end lost 6 bases, the J end lost 4 bases, and 15 bases lay between the germline ends. The germline V gene has CDR1 MGHDK and CDR2 SYGVNS. The CDR3 length is 14 residues. The CDR3 DNA reads as TGTGCCAGCAGCGACTCTGACATAACCTATGGCTACACCTTC. Its protein is CASSDSDITYGYTF.

The chain links TRBV15 to TRBJ2-5; D gene ambiguous. Per the germline V gene, CDR1 is LNHNV and CDR2 is YYDKDF (reference sequence). The CDR3 covers 14 residues. V lost 0 bases to trimming and J lost 2 bases, with 7 bases between them. The CDR3 spells CATSRDLSQETQYF. The CDR3 region has the DNA TGTGCCACCAGCAGAGATCTCTCTCAAGAGACCCAGTACTTC.